Listed here is a single T cell receptor (beta chain). Its antigen is currently unknown. V lost 7 bases and J lost 0, with 7 bases in between. CDR3 length equals 14 residues. Germline V gives CDR1 MNHNS, CDR2 SASEGT. The sample is drawn from a study of cytomegalovirus exposure and HLA in healthy donors. Overall study results and limits: Apparent HLA restriction characterized most CMV-associated TCR beta chains in a later analysis. Highly shared variants forming one cluster were likely a sequencing artifact. Associated with HLA alleles at 0.05 false discovery rate in a later analysis were 16,951 TCR beta sequences.

With 60 Vbeta and 13 Jbeta primers, the PCR was carried out. Repertoires were generated with immunoSEQ multiplex PCR, while TCRdb's copy carries only in-frame clones and drops some. The sample is made up of over 100,000 clones, and the top ten hold roughly 3.7% of it. This sequence originates from a man aged 25 to 40 in good health and CMV-seronegative. This sequence joins TRBV6-1 and TRBJ2-6; D is unclear. What was sequenced was PBMCs. CDR3 sequence reads: CASKPYSGANVLTF. The CDR3 DNA reads as TGTGCCAGCAAGCCCTACTCTGGGGCCAACGTCCTGACTTTC.